These 22 T cell receptor beta chains came from one sample sequenced in a study of shared clonotypes between healthy human individuals. Generated by immunoSEQ multiplex PCR, the TCRdb table keeps only in-frame clones and is missing some. The sample has 2 million to 3 million clones; approximately 93% are singletons. Sequenced sample: naive CD4+ T cells from PBMCs. Subset described: CD45RA+ positively selected. The receptor source for this set is a man younger than 35 in good health. Some clones in this sample may be carry-over from other donors' samples.

The chain links TRBV2 to TRBJ2-1, with 10 bases lining up with TRBD2. This CDR3 comprises 15 residues. Per the germline V gene, CDR1 is SNHLY and CDR2 is FYNNEI. The ends lost 2 bases at V and 5 bases at J; junction bases unmatched: 3. CDR3 in DNA: TGTGCCAGCAGTGAACTAGCGGGAGTCAACAATGAGCAGTTCTTC. Translation gives CASSELAGVNNEQFF.

This clone occurred once. This sequence joins TRBV18 and TRBJ1-1; a possible D gene is TRBD1 (5 bases). The V gene lost 5 bases and the J gene lost 3 bases, with 13 bases spanning the gap. Germline values: CDR1 KGHSH, CDR2 LQKENI. The CDR3 is made up of 14 amino acids. The DNA of the CDR3 is TGTGCCAGCTCAGACCTGACAGCATACACTGAAGCTTTCTTT. It yields the protein CASSDLTAYTEAFF.

This clone showed up just once. This rearrangement joins TRBV12-5 to TRBJ2-7; 9 bases match TRBD1. After removal of 1 base from V and 0 bases from J, the junction contained 10 bases not matched to a gene. From germline, CDR1 is LGHNT and CDR2 FRNRAP. CDR3 length: 18 residues. The CDR3 spells CASGLDPFDRGGSYEQYF. CDR3 coding DNA: TGTGCTAGTGGTTTGGACCCGTTCGACAGGGGGGGCTCCTACGAGCAGTACTTC. The entire variable domain, with the rest obtained from reference TRBV12-5 and TRBJ2-7, is as follows: DARVTQTPRHKVTEMGQEVTMRCQPILGHNTVFWYRQTMMQGLELLAYFRNRAPLDDSGMPKDRFSAEMPDATLATLKIQPSEPRDSAVYFCASGLDPFDRGGSYEQYFGPGTRLTVT.

The rearrangement uses TRBV6-5 and TRBJ2-5; no clear D gene. The assigned J gene may be wrong: the sequence end matches TRBJ2-7 better. This CDR3 is 13 amino acids long. Germline V gene lookup returns CDR1 MNHEY and CDR2 SVGAGI. The CDR3 loop is CASSYLGNYEQYF. The DNA of the CDR3 is TGTGCCAGCAGTTACTTGGGGAACTACGAGCAGTACTTC.

V gene TRBV11-2 combines with J gene TRBJ2-7; 13 positions match TRBD2. This CDR3 has 15 amino acids. The trim removed 5 bases at V and 4 bases at J, leaving 5 bases unmatched. Germline loops: CDR1 SGHAT, CDR2 FQNNGV. The CDR3 region has the DNA TGTGCCAGCAGCCTTCAACTAGCGGGGGGGTACGAGCAGTACTTC. It yields the protein CASSLQLAGGYEQYF.

The V and J genes are TRBV13 and TRBJ2-5; 8 nucleotides match TRBD1. Trimming took 5 bases from V and 4 from J; bases not matched to a gene: 9. The CDR3 covers 15 residues. Per germline, CDR1 PRHDT and CDR2 FYEKMQ (reference sequence). CDR3 region: CASSTFRGQGETQYF. CDR3 in DNA: TGTGCCAGCAGCACCTTCAGGGGGCAGGGAGAGACCCAGTACTTC.

The chain recombines TRBV7-3 with TRBJ1-5; D remains ambiguous. The germline V gene has CDR1 SGHTA and CDR2 FQGTGA. Trimming removed 6 bases from V and 4 bases from J, with 10 bases in between. This CDR3 is built from 13 residues. CDR3 bases: TGTGCCAGCAGTAAAGGCCCAAATCAGCCCCAGCATTTT. It is translated as CASSKGPNQPQHF.

The chain employs TRBV6-6 and TRBJ1-6, with D maybe TRBD1 (6 bases). The CDR3 has 16 amino acids. Looked up from germline, CDR1 is MNHNY and CDR2 is SVGAGI (reference sequence). The V end lost 4 bases, the J end lost 7 bases, and 17 bases lay between the germline ends. This chain's CDR3 is CASSFPDTGPNSPLHF. The DNA for the CDR3 is TGTGCCAGCAGTTTCCCCGACACAGGGCCCAATTCACCCCTCCACTTT.

DNA for the CDR3: TGCGCCAGCAGCTTGGTTGGCAGCTCCAAAAACATTCAGTACTTC. It codes for CASSLVGSSKNIQYF. J is TRBJ2-4 and V is TRBV5-1; D is unclear. V was trimmed by 0 bases and J by 2 bases, leaving 9 bases between them. The CDR3 covers 15 residues. Germline lookup yields CDR1 SGHRS and CDR2 YFSETQ.

The chain employs TRBV14 and TRBJ1-4; D possibly corresponds to TRBD1 (5 bases). The CDR3 runs 16 residues. Germline V CDR1 and CDR2: SGHDN, FVKESK. The V gene lost 4 bases and the J gene lost 3 bases, with 15 bases spanning the gap. The CDR3 is CASSPLREDANEKLFF. The DNA of the CDR3 is TGTGCCAGCAGCCCCCTCAGGGAGGACGCTAATGAAAAACTGTTTTTT. Full variable domain (rest looked up from reference TRBV14 and TRBJ1-4): EAGVTQFPSHSVIEKGQTVTLRCDPISGHDNLYWYRRVMGKEIKFLLHFVKESKQDESGMPNNRFLAERTGGTYSTLKVQPAELEDSGVYFCASSPLREDANEKLFFGSGTQLSVL.

V usage is TRBV28 and J usage is TRBJ1-1; TRBD1 might be the D (5 bases). CDR3 length equals 16 residues. Per the germline V gene, CDR1 is MDHEN and CDR2 is SYDVKM. Deletions cut 3 bases from V and 1 base from J, with 15 bases between. Here the CDR3 reads CASSLGGAPSNTEAFF. Here the CDR3 DNA reads TGTGCCAGCAGTTTGGGAGGGGCCCCCTCGAACACTGAAGCTTTCTTT.

The rearrangement links TRBV30 to TRBJ1-4; TRBD1 agrees at 9 bases. With 5 bases clipped from V and 16 bases from J, the junction kept 14 bases outside the gene matches. The CDR3 loop spans 13 amino acids. The germline gives CDR1 GTSNPN, CDR2 SVGIG (reference sequence). DNA for the CDR3: TGTGCCTGGGGGGGACAGGGACTTTCGGCGACGTTTTTT. Translation gives CAWGGQGLSATFF.

This chain links TRBV11-2 with TRBJ2-2; D might be TRBD1 or TRBD2, each matching 5 bases. The CDR3 runs to 12 residues. Trimming pared 8 bases from V and 8 bases from J, leaving 12 bases between. The V gene's germline CDR1 is SGHAT and CDR2 FQNNGV. CDR3 residues: CASPIGAGELFF. For the CDR3, the DNA is TGTGCCAGCCCTATCGGGGCAGGGGAGCTGTTTTTT. Looking up the rest from reference TRBV11-2 and TRBJ2-2 gives the full variable domain: EAGVAQSPRYKIIEKRQSVAFWCNPISGHATLYWYQQILGQGPKLLIQFQNNGVVDDSQLPKDRFSAERLKGVDSTLKIQPAKLEDSAVYLCASPIGAGELFFGEGSRLTVL.

This chain uses TRBV9 with TRBJ2-7, with D tentatively TRBD2 (5 bases). With 0 bases removed from V and 5 bases from J, the gap between germline ends came to 6 bases. Germline V CDR1 and CDR2: SGDLS, YYNGEE. This CDR3 is built from 12 residues. CDR3 nucleotides: TGTGCCAGCAGCGTAGCCGGGGACGAGCAGTACTTC. It yields the protein CASSVAGDEQYF.

The genes are TRBV5-1 and TRBJ2-7; 7 nucleotides match TRBD1. This CDR3 comprises 14 residues. V trimming: 5 bases; J trimming: 5 bases; junction bases outside the gene matches: 10. Germline CDR1 is SGHRS and CDR2 is YFSETQ. CDR3 nucleotides: TGCGCCAGCAGTTGGGAATTGACAGGGAACGAGCAGTACTTC. Translating gives CASSWELTGNEQYF.

The chain joins TRBV5-5 to TRBJ2-1, with 7 bases fitting TRBD2. The CDR3 runs to 14 residues. Germline CDR1 reads SGHKS; CDR2 reads YYEKEE (reference sequence). V shed 4 bases, J shed 11 bases, and the junction held 12 bases outside the gene matches. The CDR3 loop is CASSQQLADPQQFF. CDR3 in DNA: TGTGCCAGCAGCCAGCAGCTAGCGGACCCTCAGCAGTTCTTC.

The chain recombines TRBV5-1 with TRBJ2-4; D possibly uses TRBD1 or TRBD2 (5 bases each). Per the germline V gene, CDR1 is SGHRS and CDR2 is YFSETQ. The CDR3 runs to 15 residues. Trimming took off 4 bases at V and 7 bases at J, with 18 bases between the two ends. The CDR3 DNA is TGCGCCAGCAGCACCGGGACCGCCGGCTTTAACATTCAGTACTTC. Encoded protein: CASSTGTAGFNIQYF.

This clone showed up just once. The rearrangement joins TRBV7-2 to TRBJ2-2; 8 nucleotides line up with TRBD2. This CDR3 contains 17 residues. In germline, CDR1 is SGHTA, CDR2 FQGNSA. Trimming took 1 base from V and 4 from J; bases not matched to a gene: 8. As DNA, the CDR3 is TGTGCCAGCAGCTTAGTTGTCGGGAGGGCCCTCACCGGGGAGCTGTTTTTT. This translates into CASSLVVGRALTGELFF. The full variable domain, in which reference TRBV7-2 and TRBJ2-2 provide the parts outside the CDR3, is GAGVSQSPSNKVTEKGKDVELRCDPISGHTALYWYRQSLGQGLEFLIYFQGNSAPDKSGLPSDRFSAERTGGSVSTLTIQRTQQEDSAVYLCASSLVVGRALTGELFFGEGSRLTVL.

The chain employs TRBV6-5 and TRBJ1-1; TRBD1 might be the D (5 bases). Germline V gene lookup returns CDR1 MNHEY and CDR2 SVGAGI. V was pared by 6 bases and J by 3 bases, with 14 bases between. The CDR3 totals 14 residues. DNA of the CDR3: TGTGCCAGCAGCCTTGACAGTCCCTACACTGAAGCTTTCTTT. Encoded protein: CASSLDSPYTEAFF.

This chain joins TRBV28 and TRBJ1-2; no clear D gene. There are 14 residues in the CDR3. CDR1 and CDR2 from the germline V gene are MDHEN and SYDVKM. Trimming shortened V by 5 bases and J by 6 bases, and 16 bases separated the two germline ends. For the CDR3, the DNA is TGTGCCAGCAGTGGTTTGGTGGTGAAAGATGGCTACACCTTC. Translation: CASSGLVVKDGYTF.

The genes are TRBV9 and TRBJ2-2, with TRBD1 matching over 11 bases. Per germline, CDR1 SGDLS and CDR2 YYNGEE. After removal of 4 bases from V and 0 bases from J, the junction contained 14 bases not matched to a gene. This CDR3 region has 20 residues. Written as DNA, the CDR3 is TGTGCCAGCAGCCCCCGGATCCGGGACAGGGGGTTCGCGAACACCGGGGAGCTGTTTTTT. Encoded protein: CASSPRIRDRGFANTGELFF.

The J gene is TRBJ1-4, the V gene TRBV9; 7 nucleotides line up with TRBD1. This CDR3 is built from 15 residues. V lost 4 bases, J lost 8 bases, and 11 bases stayed unmatched. Germline loops: CDR1 SGDLS, CDR2 YYNGEE. The CDR3 loop is CASSSTGTVGEKLFF. CDR3 nucleotide sequence: TGTGCCAGCAGCTCCACCGGGACAGTGGGGGAAAAACTGTTTTTT.